Below, one T cell receptor beta chain is given with its context. This clonotype was detected ten times or more. It has no known antigen specificity. Base qualities are not at hand, and no much larger clone is one base apart. These data are taken from a study of T cells in Graves' hyperthyroidism and ophthalmopathy (dated by TCRdb to about 2019). For the wider study: Peripheral blood samples were taken at the time of initial diagnosis, prior to any treatment. To identify distinguishing TCR V-J signatures, a discovery cohort of about 100 patients was used, comprising 43 with Graves' ophthalmopathy and roughly 60 with stable Graves' hyperthyroidism. Whether ophthalmopathy could be predicted prospectively was tested in an independent validation cohort made up of roughly 19 hyperthyroidism patients plus 17 patients who later progressed to ophthalmopathy. For training and testing, the 100 patients in the discovery cohort were randomly divided in a 7:3 ratio. Thyroid tissue and blood T-cell repertoires from six Graves' hyperthyroidism patients were also compared in the study. After sampling, hyperthyroidism patients received methimazole starting at 30 mg daily, and ophthalmopathy patients received high-dose intravenous methylprednisolone. TCR Vbeta CDR3 sequencing of 135 peripheral blood samples (43 ophthalmopathy, around 80 hyperthyroidism and roughly 17 progressor patients) is reported in the paper.

V lost 1 base and J lost 4 bases; the stretch between them is 10 bases long. From cysteine to phenylalanine, the CDR3 is 14 amino acids long. The kept DNA is CDR3 alone, 42 bases in frame from the first base. CDR1 is given as SEHNR and CDR2 as FQNEAQ, both from the germline V gene (reference sequence). Ophthalmopathy patients had moderately to severely active disease, Clinical Activity Score of at least 3, NOSPECS grade of at least 4, and duration under 3 months. The study excluded patients with uncontrolled infections, other autoimmune diseases, pregnancy or lactation. Diagnoses were established on the basis of clinical symptoms, serum thyroxine and TRAb, thyroid ultrasound, and orbital computed tomography. PBMCs were isolated from approximately 10 ml of fresh peripheral blood by Ficoll-Paque density gradient centrifugation. Total RNA was extracted using Trizol reagent, and RNA quality was assessed on an Agilent 2100 Bioanalyzer.

Study-wide findings and limitations: No statistical method was used to set the sample size in advance, and investigators knew the group allocation. A 13 V-J signature model separated ophthalmopathy from stable hyperthyroidism, with over 85% sensitivity and approximately 81% specificity in cross-validation and 80%/75% in testing. In validation, progression to ophthalmopathy was predicted by the model with 65% to 71% sensitivity and 72% to 85% specificity, a median of approximately 6.5 months before onset. Blood samples also contained most of the expanded thyroid clonotypes (frequency above 0.001), which suggests that blood repertoires may reflect thyroid immune responses.

TCR beta CDR3 regions were amplified from RNA transcripts. A first-round RT-PCR of the TCR CDR3 used the HTBI primer set with the Qiagen OneStep RT-PCR kit. The libraries were constructed in a second round of multiplex PCR and then size-selected and purified. Sequencing of the libraries was done on an Illumina HiSeq2000 using paired-end 100 bp reads. In the authors' own workflow: SOAPnuke was used to process the raw data, removing reads that contained adapters or uncalled bases, had a mean Phred below 15, or lacked an exact match to the constant primer or identifier. COPE v1.2.5 was used to merge high-quality paired reads, and clonotypes were defined as unique nucleotide sequences. MiTCR v1.1 was used to align clonotypes to the IMGT TRBV, TRBD and TRBJ reference segments. The analysis included only V-J combinations with a frequency above 0.0001, which together covered more than 98% of the repertoires. A TCS score was defined as the ratio between F50 (clonal expansion) and ExV (chaos), using BLOSUM62-based TCRdist between CDR3 peptides within each V-J. Welch's t-statistics and random forest reduced approximately 520 V-J features to roughly 13, which were used in a naive Bayes classifier (R e1071). Thyroid-blood repertoire similarity was quantified with the Morisita-Horn index. TCRdb reran the public reads through fastp at Q25 and MiXCR, keeping productive beta chains. Each CDR3 protein appears once, grouped with its most common genes and DNA. The V and J calls follow TCRdb's processing rather than the paper's. The sample table holds about 610,000 distinct CDR3 sequences, of which under 15% were seen once. The ten largest clones capture roughly 4.3% of the sample.

This sequence uses TRBV7-9 and TRBJ2-5, with a tentative D gene TRBD2 over 6 matching bases. The TCR comes from a woman aged 40 to 50 with Graves' ophthalmopathy. Sequenced sample: blood. The bases read TGTGCCAGCAGCTTAGGGTCCGGGGGAGAGACCCAGTACTTC. Translated, it reads CASSLGSGGETQYF.